This T cell receptor (beta chain) is drawn from a study of shared clonotypes between healthy human individuals. The wider study: Every donor yielded three CD4 naive, three CD4 memory, two CD8 naive and one CD8 memory plate. Study-level results: Enrolling few donors narrowed the genetic and exposure-history diversity that was represented. Four donors held roughly 5% of naive CD4 clonotypes in common.

It was into CD45RA+ naive and CD45RA-negative memory subsets that the CD4+ cells were split. The CDR3 runs to 16 residues. Looked up from germline, CDR1 is MNHEY and CDR2 is SMNVEV (reference sequence). Trimming pared 1 base from V and 0 bases from J, leaving 7 bases between. Remarks on this clone: Its antigen is not identified.

Sequenced by immunoSEQ multiplex PCR; TCRdb stores in-frame clones only, minus some. The profile shows roughly 2.4 million clones, almost 96% of them singletons. The sequenced material came from naive CD4+ T cells sorted from blood. The subset here: CD45RA+ positively selected. This clonotype was obtained from a man between 18 and 35 years old in good health. The rearrangement links TRBV27 to TRBJ2-6; D perhaps matches TRBD1 (6 bases). The CDR3 protein is CASSLYRASGANVLTF. CDR3 sequence (DNA): TGTGCCAGCAGTTTATACAGGGCCTCTGGGGCCAACGTCCTGACTTTC. Drawing the rest from reference TRBV27 and TRBJ2-6, the complete variable domain is EAQVTQNPRYLITVTGKKLTVTCSQNMNHEYMSWYRQDPGLGLRQIYYSMNVEVTDKGDVPEGYKVSRKEKRNFPLILESPSPNQTSLYFCASSLYRASGANVLTFGAGSRLTVL.